This T cell receptor (beta chain) appears in the sequencing data of a study of blood T cell repertoires in COVID-19. Produced via immunoSEQ multiplex PCR; TCRdb's table is partial and in-frame only. The sample lists about 100,000 clones, roughly 92% occurring once. CDR3 length: 17 residues. The V and J ends lost 0 bases and 5 bases, in that order; junction bases with no gene match: 9. The germline gives CDR1 SGHRS, CDR2 YFSETQ. The material sequenced was peripheral blood. The chain couples TRBV5-1 to TRBJ1-5; 9 bases fit TRBD1. This receptor was obtained from a middle-aged man with active COVID-19. CDR3 DNA: TGCGCCAGCAGCTTGGAGGGGGGTTGGACAGGGGATCAGCCCCAGCATTTT. Translated: CASSLEGGWTGDQPQHF.